Reported below is one T cell receptor beta chain. Profiled with immunoSEQ multiplex PCR; TCRdb holds only in-frame clones, not every one. This table has 60,000 to 85,000 clones, more than 85% appearing once. These data originate in a study of T cell changes during pregnancy in multiple sclerosis. This TCR came from a female donor with multiple sclerosis, enrolled in a pregnancy study. The sequenced sample was peripheral blood, obtained in the first trimester of pregnancy.

The CDR3 reads CASSLAGNRGGYGYTF. The CDR3 DNA is TGTGCCAGCAGCTTAGCGGGAAACAGGGGAGGTTATGGCTACACCTTC. The chain has TRBV7-9 and TRBJ1-2, with 7 nucleotides matching TRBD1. Unmatched junction bases numbered 9, after V lost 0 bases and J lost 5 bases. This CDR3 is 16 amino acids long. CDR1 and CDR2 (germline): SEHNR, FQNEAQ (reference sequence). The variable domain in full, completed from reference TRBV7-9 and TRBJ1-2, reads DTGVSQNPRHKITKRGQNVTFRCDPISEHNRLYWYRQTLGQGPEFLTYFQNEAQLEKSRLLSDRFSAERPKGSFSTLEIQRTEQGDSAMYLCASSLAGNRGGYGYTFGSGTRLTVV.